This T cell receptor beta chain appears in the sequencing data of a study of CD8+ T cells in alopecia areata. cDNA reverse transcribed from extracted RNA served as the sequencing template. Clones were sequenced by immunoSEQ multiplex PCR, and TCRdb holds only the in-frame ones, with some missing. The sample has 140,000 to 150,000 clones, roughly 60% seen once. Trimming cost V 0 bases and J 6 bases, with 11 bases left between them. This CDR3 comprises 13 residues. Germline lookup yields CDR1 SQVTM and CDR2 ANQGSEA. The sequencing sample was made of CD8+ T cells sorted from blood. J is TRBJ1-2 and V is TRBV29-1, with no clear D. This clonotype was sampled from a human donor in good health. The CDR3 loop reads CSVEDPFGNGYTF. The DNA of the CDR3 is TGCAGCGTTGAAGATCCGTTTGGAAATGGCTACACCTTC.